This T cell receptor beta chain originates from a study of shared clonotypes between healthy human individuals. Study information: Aged between 18 and 49, the donors were a couple of women and three men.

Points from the study as a whole: As a rule, naive subsets had a larger estimated richness than memory subsets.

As to this clone: Antigen unknown.

Caucasian adults residing in Nashville, Tennessee made up all the donors. Profiling relied on immunoSEQ multiplex PCR, and the TCRdb table lists in-frame clones only, not all of them. Of approximately 2,000,000 clones in the sample, around 90% were seen once. Sequencing was carried out using naive CD4+ T cells from PBMCs. Subset meaning: CD45RA+ positively selected. This TCR was sampled from a man aged 18 to 29 in good health. Some clones in this sample may be carry-over from other donors' samples.

CDR3 in amino acids: CACGRTALQETQYF. The CDR3 DNA reads as TGTGCCTGCGGTCGGACAGCCCTCCAAGAGACCCAGTACTTC. The chain uses TRBV30 and TRBJ2-5; possible D gene TRBD1, 6 bases. The CDR3 is made up of 14 amino acids. Germline V CDR1 and CDR2: GTSNPN, SVGIG (reference sequence). Deletions cut 6 bases from V and 1 base from J, with 15 bases between.